The clone carrying this T cell receptor (beta chain) was recorded at least ten times. Its antigen is undetermined. The sample originates from a study of Graves' ophthalmopathy and Graves' hyperthyroidism. The study's findings and limits: Blood contained most expanded thyroid clonotypes exceeding 0.001 frequency. Ophthalmopathy versus stable hyperthyroidism: 13-signature model gave 87.88% sensitivity, less than 83% specificity.

Diagnosis used clinical symptoms, serum thyroxine, TRAb, thyroid ultrasound and orbital computed tomography. PBMCs stemmed from 10 ml of fresh peripheral blood. The length of the CDR3 is 16 residues. Germline V gene sequence: CDR1 LGHNA, CDR2 YSLEER. V lost 1 base and J lost 3; bases outside the gene matches: 8. Transcripts of RNA were the source for amplifying TCR beta CDR3 regions. RT-PCR with HTBI primers came first, then second-round multiplex PCR. TCRdb recomputed calls from the multiplex PCR reads with MiXCR, one row per CDR3 protein. This table has some 360,000 distinct CDR3 sequences, 17% appearing once.

The clonotype originates from an adult woman with stable Graves' hyperthyroidism. Material: peripheral blood. V is TRBV4-3 and J is TRBJ2-5, with TRBD1 identical over 7 bases. Here the CDR3 DNA reads TGCGCCAGCAGCCAAGGACAGGGATTTGGGGAAGAGACCCAGTACTTC. As protein: CASSQGQGFGEETQYF.